This T cell receptor (beta chain) appears in the sequencing data of a study of T cell responses to AZD1222 COVID-19 vaccine. Study-level results: Researchers took repertoire samples only after the peak T cell response had come. The study identified only six AZD1222 recipients as seropositive at baseline.

This clone appeared once. Its cognate antigen is unknown. CDR3 length: 13 amino acids. The V gene lost 4 bases and the J gene lost 5 bases, with 14 bases spanning the gap. CDR1 is SQVTM and CDR2 is ANQGSEA in the germline V gene. Only in-frame clones appear in the TCRdb table, and some are missing; sequencing was by immunoSEQ multiplex PCR. The profile covers 140,000 to 150,000 clones, with 80% to 90% appearing a single time and around 1.5% taken by the ten largest. The TCR was taken from an adult in good health. This sequence joins TRBV29-1 and TRBJ2-5, with a tentative D call TRBD2 (5 bases). This specimen consisted of peripheral blood, obtained on day 0 of AZD1222 vaccination. The CDR3 reads CSVVRDGGETQYF. The CDR3 nucleotides are TGCAGCGTTGTACGGGATGGCGGGGAGACCCAGTACTTC.